One sample yielded the 9 T cell receptor beta chains listed below, sequenced in a study of spatial heterogeneity in lung cancer. Their antigen targets remain unknown. As to time point: sample taken at primary tumor resection. Findings and caveats of the study: Intratumoral expanded alpha and beta TCR counts were found to track tumor mutation counts.

TCRdb recomputed calls from the 5' RACE reads with MiXCR, one row per CDR3 protein. The sample has 8,900 or so distinct CDR3 sequences, approximately 7.9% seen once; the top ten hold roughly 12%. The sample in question was lung tumor tissue, obtained at surgery. The receptors here all came from a female donor with early-stage non-small cell lung cancer.

This clonotype is medium-sized (0.01 to 0.1%) by share. The chain uses TRBV29-1 and TRBJ2-2, with D tentatively TRBD1 or TRBD2 (5 bases each). V lost 4 bases to trimming and J lost 2 bases, with 14 bases between them. The CDR3 loop spans 15 amino acids. From germline, CDR1 is SQVTM and CDR2 ANQGSEA. CDR3 region: CSVVEGSVNTGELFF. The CDR3 DNA sequence: TGCAGCGTTGTAGAGGGGAGTGTAAACACCGGGGAGCTGTTTTTT.

There are many counts of this clonotype. The chain joins TRBV28 to TRBJ2-1, with TRBD1 identical over 9 bases. CDR1 is MDHEN, CDR2 SYDVKM, per germline. V trimming: 6 bases; J trimming: 4 bases; junction bases outside the gene matches: 10. The CDR3 is 16 residues long. The CDR3 spells CASRPVGTGTYNEQFF. DNA for the CDR3: TGTGCCAGCAGGCCCGTAGGGACAGGGACTTACAATGAGCAGTTCTTC.

Many counts were recorded for this clonotype. The chain carries TRBV5-1 and TRBJ2-5; 8 nucleotides line up with TRBD1. J gave up 3 bases and V 4 bases, and 2 bases lay outside the gene matches. Germline CDR1 is SGHRS and CDR2 is YFSETQ. The length of the CDR3 is 13 residues. CDR3 nucleotide sequence: TGCGCCAGCAGCGCGACAGGGGAAGAGACCCAGTACTTC. The encoded protein is CASSATGEETQYF.

The table lists this clonotype with a count of one. J is TRBJ2-4 and V is TRBV6-5; the match to TRBD2 covers 7 bases. V lost 4 bases to trimming and J lost 0 bases; unmatched junction nucleotides: 9. The CDR3 loop spans 17 amino acids. From germline, CDR1 is MNHEY and CDR2 SVGAGI. CDR3 residues: CASSFTRAGLAKNIQYF. CDR3 bases: TGTGCCAGCAGTTTCACACGAGCGGGACTAGCCAAAAACATTCAGTACTTC.

The chain joins TRBV27 to TRBJ1-2; TRBD1 is a possible D gene (5 bases). The length of the CDR3 is 14 residues. V shed 5 bases and J shed 8 bases, with 18 bases lying between them. Germline V gene lookup returns CDR1 MNHEY and CDR2 SMNVEV (reference sequence). The CDR3 region has the DNA TGTGCCAGCAGTCTAGACGCAAGGGGATTCGGCTACACCTTC. Its translation is CASSLDARGFGYTF.

The rearrangement joins TRBV12-3 or TRBV12-4 to TRBJ1-4; D gene unclear. The CDR3 contains 16 residues. V lost 6 bases, J lost 0 bases, and 14 bases lay in between. DNA for the CDR3: TGTGCCAGCAGCCCCGAGGAGGGAGCAACTAATGAAAAACTGTTTTTT. This encodes CASSPEEGATNEKLFF.

V gene TRBV28 combines with J gene TRBJ2-7, with 7 bases matching TRBD1. This CDR3 is built from 14 residues. J lost 5 bases, V lost 2 bases, and 6 bases had no gene match. Germline loops: CDR1 MDHEN, CDR2 SYDVKM. CDR3 coding DNA: TGTGCCAGCAGTTTAAGGGGGCCGCTGAACGAGCAGTACTTC. It yields the protein CASSLRGPLNEQYF.

This clonotype is judged medium-sized. The chain has TRBV19 and TRBJ1-6; no clear D. The CDR3 extends over 16 amino acids. V lost 5 bases and J lost 0, with 11 bases in between. Germline assignment: CDR1 LNHDA and CDR2 SQIVND (reference sequence). The CDR3 DNA sequence: TGTGCCAGTAGTTCGACTCGAAGCTCCTATAATTCACCCCTCCACTTT. This sequence encodes CASSSTRSSYNSPLHF. The whole variable domain, filled in from reference TRBV19 and TRBJ1-6, reads DGGITQSPKYLFRKEGQNVTLSCEQNLNHDAMYWYRQDPGQGLRLIYYSQIVNDFQKGDIAEGYSVSREKKESFPLTVTSAQKNPTAFYLCASSSTRSSYNSPLHFGNGTRLTVT.

This clonotype was counted many times. This sequence joins TRBV20-1 and TRBJ2-5; D is undetermined. The CDR3 runs 14 residues. The V gene lost 1 base and the J gene lost 4 bases, with 13 bases spanning the gap. Germline values: CDR1 DFQATT, CDR2 SNEGSKA (reference sequence). The CDR3 nucleotides read TGCAGTGCTAGAGGATTCCAAAATTTAGAGACCCAGTACTTC. It yields the protein CSARGFQNLETQYF.